The TCR beta chain described here comes from a study of cytomegalovirus exposure and HLA in healthy donors. Notes on the study in general: Upon later analysis, HLA-associated TCR beta chains proved more clonally expanded than other, equally common chains.

After removal of 5 bases from V and 2 bases from J, the junction contained 10 bases not matched to a gene. Per the germline V gene, CDR1 is LNHDA and CDR2 is SQIVND (reference sequence). The CDR3 has 17 residues. For this clone: The antigen is unknown.

60 Vbeta and 13 Jbeta primers were used in PCR. Some clones are missing from TCRdb's copy, which holds only in-frame ones; the method was immunoSEQ multiplex PCR. This table holds approximately 110,000 clones, around 15% found once. The TCR was taken from a female donor in good health and CMV-seronegative. The J gene is TRBJ2-7, the V gene TRBV19; TRBD2 aligns across 12 bases. Sequenced material: PBMCs. CDR3 residues: CASSGLAGRAAPYEQYF. The CDR3 DNA is TGTGCCAGTAGTGGACTAGCGGGACGGGCCGCGCCCTACGAGCAGTACTTC.